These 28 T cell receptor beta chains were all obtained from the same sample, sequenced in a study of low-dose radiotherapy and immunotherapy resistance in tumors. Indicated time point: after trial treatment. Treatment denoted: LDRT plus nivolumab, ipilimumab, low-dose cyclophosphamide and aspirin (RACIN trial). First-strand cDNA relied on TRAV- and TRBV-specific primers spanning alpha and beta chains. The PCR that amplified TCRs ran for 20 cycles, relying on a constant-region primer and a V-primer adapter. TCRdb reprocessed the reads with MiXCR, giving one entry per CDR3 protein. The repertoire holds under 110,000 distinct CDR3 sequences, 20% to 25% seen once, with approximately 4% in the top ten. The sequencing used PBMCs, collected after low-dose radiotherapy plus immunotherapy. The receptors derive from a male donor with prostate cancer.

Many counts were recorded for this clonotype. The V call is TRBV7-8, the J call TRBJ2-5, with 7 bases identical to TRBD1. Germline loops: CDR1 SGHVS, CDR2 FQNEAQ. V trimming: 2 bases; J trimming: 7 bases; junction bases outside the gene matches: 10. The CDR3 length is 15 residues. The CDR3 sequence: CASSLWARQGWTQYF. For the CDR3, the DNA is TGTGCCAGCAGCTTATGGGCGCGACAGGGATGGACCCAGTACTTC.

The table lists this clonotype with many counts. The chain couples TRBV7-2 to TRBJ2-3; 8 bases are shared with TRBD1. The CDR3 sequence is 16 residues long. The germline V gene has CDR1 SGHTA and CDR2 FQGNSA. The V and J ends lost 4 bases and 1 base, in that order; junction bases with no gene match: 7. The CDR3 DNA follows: TGTGCCAGCAGCTCAACAGGGGGAATGGGCACAGATACGCAGTATTTT. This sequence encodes CASSSTGGMGTDTQYF.

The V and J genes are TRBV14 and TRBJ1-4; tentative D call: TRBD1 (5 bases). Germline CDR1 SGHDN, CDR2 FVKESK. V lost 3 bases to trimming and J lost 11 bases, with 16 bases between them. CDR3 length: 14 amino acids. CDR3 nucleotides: TGTGCCAGCAGCCACCCCGACAGTTTCTGGAAACTGTTTTTT. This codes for CASSHPDSFWKLFF.

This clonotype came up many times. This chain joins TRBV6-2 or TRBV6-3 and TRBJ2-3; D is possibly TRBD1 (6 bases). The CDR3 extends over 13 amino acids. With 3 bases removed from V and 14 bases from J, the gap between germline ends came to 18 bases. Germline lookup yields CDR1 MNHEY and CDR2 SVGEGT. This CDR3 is CASSYEGVLTWYF. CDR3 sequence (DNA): TGTGCCAGCAGTTATGAGGGGGTCCTGACCTGGTATTTT.

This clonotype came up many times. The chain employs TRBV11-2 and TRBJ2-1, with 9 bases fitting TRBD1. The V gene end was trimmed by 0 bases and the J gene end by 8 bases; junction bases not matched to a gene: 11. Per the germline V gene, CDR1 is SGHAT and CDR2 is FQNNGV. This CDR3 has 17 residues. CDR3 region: CASSLDYSPGQGDEQFF. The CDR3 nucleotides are TGTGCCAGCAGCTTAGATTATTCCCCGGGACAGGGTGATGAGCAGTTCTTC.

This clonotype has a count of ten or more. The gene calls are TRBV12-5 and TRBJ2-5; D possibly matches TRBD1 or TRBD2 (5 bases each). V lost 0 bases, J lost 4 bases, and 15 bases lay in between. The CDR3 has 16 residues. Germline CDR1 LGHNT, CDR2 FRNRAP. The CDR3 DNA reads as TGTGCTAGTGGTTTGGTAGGAGGAAAAAGGGGAGAGACCCAGTACTTC. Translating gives CASGLVGGKRGETQYF.

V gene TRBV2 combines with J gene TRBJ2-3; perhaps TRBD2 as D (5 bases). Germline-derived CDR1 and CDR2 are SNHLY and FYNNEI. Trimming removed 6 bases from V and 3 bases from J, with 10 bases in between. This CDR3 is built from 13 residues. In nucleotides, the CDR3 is TGTGCCAGCAGCCGCCGGACTACAGATACGCAGTATTTT. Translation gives CASSRRTTDTQYF.

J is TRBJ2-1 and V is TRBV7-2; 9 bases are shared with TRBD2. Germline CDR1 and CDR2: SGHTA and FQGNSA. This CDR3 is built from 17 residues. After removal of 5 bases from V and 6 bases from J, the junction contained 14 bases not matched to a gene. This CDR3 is CASSPDGSAGGPNEQFF. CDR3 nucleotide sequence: TGTGCCAGCAGCCCAGACGGATCGGCGGGGGGGCCCAATGAGCAGTTCTTC.

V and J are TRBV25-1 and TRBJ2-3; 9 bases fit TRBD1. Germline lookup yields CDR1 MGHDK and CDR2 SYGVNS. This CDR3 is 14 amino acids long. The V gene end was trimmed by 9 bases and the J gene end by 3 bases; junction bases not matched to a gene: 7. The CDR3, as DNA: TGTGCCAGTTCGGACAGGGGAGGTACAGATACGCAGTATTTT. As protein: CASSDRGGTDTQYF.

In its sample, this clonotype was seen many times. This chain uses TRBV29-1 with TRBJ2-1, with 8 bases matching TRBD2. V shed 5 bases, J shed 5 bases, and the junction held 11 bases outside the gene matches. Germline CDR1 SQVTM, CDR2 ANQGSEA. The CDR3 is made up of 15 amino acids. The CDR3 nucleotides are TGCAGCGTTCCCTTACAAAGGACTAGCAACAATGAGCAGTTCTTC. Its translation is CSVPLQRTSNNEQFF.

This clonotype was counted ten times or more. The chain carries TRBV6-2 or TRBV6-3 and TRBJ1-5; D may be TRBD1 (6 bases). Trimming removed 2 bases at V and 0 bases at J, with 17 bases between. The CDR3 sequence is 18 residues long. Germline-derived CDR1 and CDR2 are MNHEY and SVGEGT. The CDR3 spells CASSYGGARGHSNQPQHF. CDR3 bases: TGTGCCAGCAGTTACGGGGGGGCGCGAGGTCATAGCAATCAGCCCCAGCATTTT.

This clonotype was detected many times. The CDR3 DNA sequence: TGCGCCAGCAACGAAAGAGGGCAGCGGAGTGAAAAACTGTTTTTT. Amino acid sequence: CASNERGQRSEKLFF. The chain is built from TRBV5-1 and TRBJ1-4; no clear D gene. Trimming cost V 6 bases and J 7 bases, with 19 bases left between them. Germline lookup yields CDR1 SGHRS and CDR2 YFSETQ. The CDR3 is made up of 15 amino acids.

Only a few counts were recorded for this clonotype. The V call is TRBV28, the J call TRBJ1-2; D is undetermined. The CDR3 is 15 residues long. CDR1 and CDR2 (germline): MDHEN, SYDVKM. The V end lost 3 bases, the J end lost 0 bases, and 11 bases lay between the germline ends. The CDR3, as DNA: TGTGCCAGCAGTTTGAGGGCGGCCGCTAACTATGGCTACACCTTC. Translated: CASSLRAAANYGYTF.

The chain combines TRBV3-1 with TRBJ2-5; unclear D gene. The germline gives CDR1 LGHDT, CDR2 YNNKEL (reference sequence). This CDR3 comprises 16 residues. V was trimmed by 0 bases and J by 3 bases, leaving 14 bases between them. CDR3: CASSQDRPFPKETQYF. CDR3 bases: TGTGCCAGCAGCCAAGATCGGCCTTTCCCAAAAGAGACCCAGTACTTC.

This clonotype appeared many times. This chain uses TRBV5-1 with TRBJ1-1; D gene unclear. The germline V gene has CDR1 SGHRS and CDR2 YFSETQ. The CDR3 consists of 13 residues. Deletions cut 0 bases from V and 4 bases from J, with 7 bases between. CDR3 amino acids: CASSLVWGTEAFF. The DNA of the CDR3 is TGCGCCAGCAGCTTGGTTTGGGGCACTGAAGCTTTCTTT.

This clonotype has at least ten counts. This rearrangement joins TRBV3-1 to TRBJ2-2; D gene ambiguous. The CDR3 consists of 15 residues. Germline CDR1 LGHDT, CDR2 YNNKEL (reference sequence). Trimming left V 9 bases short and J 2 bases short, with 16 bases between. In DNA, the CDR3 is TGTGCCAGTCACGATAGTGCAGTCAACACCGGGGAGCTGTTTTTT. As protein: CASHDSAVNTGELFF.

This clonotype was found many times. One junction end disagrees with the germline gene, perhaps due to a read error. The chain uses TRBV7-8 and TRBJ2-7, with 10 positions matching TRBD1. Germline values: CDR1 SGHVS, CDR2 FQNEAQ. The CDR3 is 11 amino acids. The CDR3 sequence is CASSSTRDRGF. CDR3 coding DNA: TGTGCCAGCAGCTCAACCCGGGACAGGGGATTC.

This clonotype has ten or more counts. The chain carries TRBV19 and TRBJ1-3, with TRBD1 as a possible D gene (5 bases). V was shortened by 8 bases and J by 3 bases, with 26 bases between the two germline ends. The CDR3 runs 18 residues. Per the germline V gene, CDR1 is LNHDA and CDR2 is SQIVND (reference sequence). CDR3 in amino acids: CASQALGTTLLRGNTIYF. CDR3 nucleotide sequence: TGTGCCAGTCAGGCCTTGGGGACCACACTCTTGCGTGGAAACACCATATATTTT.

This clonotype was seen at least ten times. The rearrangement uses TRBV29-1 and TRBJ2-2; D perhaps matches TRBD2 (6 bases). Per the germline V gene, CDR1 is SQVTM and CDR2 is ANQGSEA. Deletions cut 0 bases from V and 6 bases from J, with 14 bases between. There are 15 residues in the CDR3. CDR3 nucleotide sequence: TGCAGCGTTGAAGATGGGGCCCGGGAGCCCGGGGAGCTGTTTTTT. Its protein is CSVEDGAREPGELFF.

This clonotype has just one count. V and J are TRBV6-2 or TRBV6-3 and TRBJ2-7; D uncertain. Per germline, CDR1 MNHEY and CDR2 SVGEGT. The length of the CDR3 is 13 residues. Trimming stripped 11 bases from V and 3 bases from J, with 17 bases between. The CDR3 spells CAAKPEDFYEQYF. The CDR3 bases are TGTGCCGCTAAACCCGAGGATTTCTACGAGCAGTACTTC.

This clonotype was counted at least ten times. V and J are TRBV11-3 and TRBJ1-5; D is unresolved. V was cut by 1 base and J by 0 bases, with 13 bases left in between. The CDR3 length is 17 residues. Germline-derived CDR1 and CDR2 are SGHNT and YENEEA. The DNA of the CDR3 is TGTGCCAGCAGCTTAGTATGTATCAGCTTTAGCAATCAGCCCCAGCATTTT. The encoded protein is CASSLVCISFSNQPQHF.

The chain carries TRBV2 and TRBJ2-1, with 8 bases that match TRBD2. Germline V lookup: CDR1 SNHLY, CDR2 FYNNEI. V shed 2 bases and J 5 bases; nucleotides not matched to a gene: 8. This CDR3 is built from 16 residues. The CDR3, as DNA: TGTGCCAGCAGTGAAATAGGGGCGGGGGGAAACAATGAGCAGTTCTTC. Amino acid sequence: CASSEIGAGGNNEQFF.

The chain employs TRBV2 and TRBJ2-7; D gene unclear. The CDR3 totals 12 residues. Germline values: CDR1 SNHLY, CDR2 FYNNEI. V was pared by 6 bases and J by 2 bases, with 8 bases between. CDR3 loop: CASRVITYEQYF. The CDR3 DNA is TGTGCCAGCAGAGTCATAACCTACGAGCAGTACTTC.

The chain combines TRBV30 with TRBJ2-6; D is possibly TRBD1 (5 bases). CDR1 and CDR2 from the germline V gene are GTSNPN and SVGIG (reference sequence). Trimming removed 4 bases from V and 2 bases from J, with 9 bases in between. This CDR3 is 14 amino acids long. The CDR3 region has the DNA TGTGCCTGGATGGGGCCCGCTGGGGCCAACGTCCTGACTTTC. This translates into CAWMGPAGANVLTF.

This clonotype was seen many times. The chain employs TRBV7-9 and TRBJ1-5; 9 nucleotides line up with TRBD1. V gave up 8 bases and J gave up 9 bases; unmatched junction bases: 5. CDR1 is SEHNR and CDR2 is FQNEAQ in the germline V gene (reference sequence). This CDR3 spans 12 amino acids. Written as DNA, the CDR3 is TGTGCCAGCGGGACAGGGAACGTGCCCCAGCATTTT. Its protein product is CASGTGNVPQHF.

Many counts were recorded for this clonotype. Written as DNA, the CDR3 is TGTGCCAGCAGCCCATACGGAGAAAGCACAGATACGCAGTATTTT. Amino acid sequence: CASSPYGESTDTQYF. The V gene is TRBV3-1, the J gene TRBJ2-3; D not resolved. Trimming removed 4 bases at V and 0 bases at J, with 11 bases between. The CDR3 spans 15 residues. CDR1 and CDR2 (germline): LGHDT, YNNKEL (reference sequence).

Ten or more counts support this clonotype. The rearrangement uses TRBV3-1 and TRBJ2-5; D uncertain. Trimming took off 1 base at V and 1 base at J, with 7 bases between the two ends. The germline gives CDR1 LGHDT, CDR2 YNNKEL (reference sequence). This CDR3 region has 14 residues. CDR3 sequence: CASSQAGRQETQYF. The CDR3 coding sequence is TGTGCCAGCAGCCAAGCAGGTCGCCAAGAGACCCAGTACTTC.

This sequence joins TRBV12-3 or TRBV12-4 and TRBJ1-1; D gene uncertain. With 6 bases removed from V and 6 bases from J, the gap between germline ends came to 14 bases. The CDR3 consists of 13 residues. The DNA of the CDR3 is TGTGCCAGCAGGCGGACGCAAAGGGCTGAAGCTTTCTTT. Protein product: CASRRTQRAEAFF.